The rows below give T cell receptor beta chains drawn from one sample of a study of T cell responses to AZD1222 COVID-19 vaccine. The repertoire was sequenced with immunoSEQ multiplex PCR; TCRdb's copy has only in-frame clones and lacks some. This table holds approximately 170,000 clones, about 83% found once. This specimen was peripheral blood, taken 28 days after the second AZD1222 dose. The receptors originated from an adult who received the AZD1222 COVID-19 vaccine. Both conserved end residues are part of each CDR3. D genes are given only for firm matches. Clone size is given for some rows only: seen once, a few or many times, or a class if the clone is expanded.

cdr3_nt: TGTGCCATCAGTGATTTGAGGGACAGGGCTAACACCGGGGAGCTGTTTTTT; cdr3_aa: CAISDLRDRANTGELFF; v_call: TRBV10-3; d_call: TRBD1; j_call: TRBJ2-2; clone_size: -
cdr3_nt: TGCGCCAGCACGGGCTTGAATGAAAAACTGTTTTTT; cdr3_aa: CASTGLNEKLFF; v_call: TRBV4-1; d_call: -; j_call: TRBJ1-4; clone_size: once
cdr3_nt: TGCGCCAGCAGCTTGAGGGTGACAGGGGCTGGGGCCAACGTCCTGACTTTC; cdr3_aa: CASSLRVTGAGANVLTF; v_call: TRBV5-1; d_call: TRBD1; j_call: TRBJ2-6; clone_size: -
cdr3_nt: TGTGCCAGTAGTCCCCGGACAGCTAGCACAGATACGCAGTATTTT; cdr3_aa: CASSPRTASTDTQYF; v_call: TRBV19; d_call: -; j_call: TRBJ2-3; clone_size: -
cdr3_nt: TGTGCCACCAGTGATGGACGGGGACAGGGATTAGGCGAGCAGTACTTC; cdr3_aa: CATSDGRGQGLGEQYF; v_call: TRBV24-1; d_call: TRBD1; j_call: TRBJ2-7; clone_size: once
cdr3_nt: TGTGCCAGCAGCCCGGACAGAAACTATGGCTACACCTTC; cdr3_aa: CASSPDRNYGYTF; v_call: TRBV11-2; d_call: -; j_call: TRBJ1-2; clone_size: few
cdr3_nt: TGTGCCAGCAGCCGGACAGGGAATTCACCCCTCCACTTT; cdr3_aa: CASSRTGNSPLHF; v_call: TRBV14; d_call: TRBD1; j_call: TRBJ1-6; clone_size: -
cdr3_nt: TGCGCCAGCAGCCAAGATCGGTGGGGGGCCAACGTCCTGACTTTC; cdr3_aa: CASSQDRWGANVLTF; v_call: TRBV4-1; d_call: -; j_call: TRBJ2-6; clone_size: -
cdr3_nt: TGTGCCAGCAGCGAAGGTGAGCGTCCATCGGAGACCCAGTACTTC; cdr3_aa: CASSEGERPSETQYF; v_call: TRBV2; d_call: -; j_call: TRBJ2-5; clone_size: once
cdr3_nt: TGTGCCAGCAGTTTAGGCGGGAAGACCCAGTACTTC; cdr3_aa: CASSLGGKTQYF; v_call: TRBV12-3/TRBV12-4; d_call: -; j_call: TRBJ2-5; clone_size: -
cdr3_nt: TGTGCCAGCAGCTTACGGACAGCATCAGATACGCAGTATTTT; cdr3_aa: CASSLRTASDTQYF; v_call: TRBV11-2; d_call: -; j_call: TRBJ2-3; clone_size: once
cdr3_nt: TGTGCCAGCAGCTTGGCCCAGGGTAGAACCTACGAGCAGTACTTC; cdr3_aa: CASSLAQGRTYEQYF; v_call: TRBV5-5; d_call: -; j_call: TRBJ2-7; clone_size: -
cdr3_nt: TGTGCCAGCTCACCGGACAGGGGTGAGACTTCAGGCTACACCTTC; cdr3_aa: CASSPDRGETSGYTF; v_call: TRBV18; d_call: TRBD1; j_call: TRBJ1-2; clone_size: -
cdr3_nt: TGTGCCAGCAGCCAGACCCCTAGCGGGGGGGACGGTGAGCAGTTCTTC; cdr3_aa: CASSQTPSGGDGEQFF; v_call: TRBV14; d_call: TRBD2; j_call: TRBJ2-1; clone_size: -
cdr3_nt: TGTGCCAGCAAGACCCTGGTGGACAGAGCTAACTATGGCTACACCTTC; cdr3_aa: CASKTLVDRANYGYTF; v_call: TRBV5-6; d_call: -; j_call: TRBJ1-2; clone_size: -
cdr3_nt: TGTGCCAGCAGTTCCTTCCAAGTTCCGGATGGCTACACCTTC; cdr3_aa: CASSSFQVPDGYTF; v_call: TRBV6-5; d_call: -; j_call: TRBJ1-2; clone_size: -
cdr3_nt: TGTGCCAGCAGCCTGAAGGGCGAGCAGTACTTC; cdr3_aa: CASSLKGEQYF; v_call: TRBV11-2; d_call: -; j_call: TRBJ2-7; clone_size: -
cdr3_nt: TGTGCCAGCAGCCAAGACAGGGGAGGGACCCAGTACTTC; cdr3_aa: CASSQDRGGTQYF; v_call: TRBV3-1/TRBV3-2; d_call: -; j_call: TRBJ2-5; clone_size: -
cdr3_nt: TGCGCCAGCAGTGAAGGGGGATCCTACAATGAGCAGTTCTTC; cdr3_aa: CASSEGGSYNEQFF; v_call: TRBV10-1; d_call: -; j_call: TRBJ2-1; clone_size: -
cdr3_nt: TGTGCTAGTGGTTTGGGACGGGGCAATCAGCCCCAGCATTTT; cdr3_aa: CASGLGRGNQPQHF; v_call: TRBV12-5; d_call: -; j_call: TRBJ1-5; clone_size: few
cdr3_nt: TGTGCCAGCAGCCAAGAAGAGGGCCTCGCCACAGATACGCAGTATTTT; cdr3_aa: CASSQEEGLATDTQYF; v_call: TRBV14; d_call: -; j_call: TRBJ2-3; clone_size: -
cdr3_nt: TGTGCCAGCAGCTTGGTAGGACAGGGGGCCTACGAGCAGTACTTC; cdr3_aa: CASSLVGQGAYEQYF; v_call: TRBV5-4; d_call: TRBD1; j_call: TRBJ2-7; clone_size: -
cdr3_nt: TGTGCCAGCAGCCAAGATCACCTAGAAGTAGTAAATACGCAGTATTTT; cdr3_aa: CASSQDHLEVVNTQYF; v_call: TRBV3-1/TRBV3-2; d_call: -; j_call: TRBJ2-3; clone_size: -
cdr3_nt: TGTGCCAGCAGCCCTATACAGGGAGCAAAACTGTTTTTT; cdr3_aa: CASSPIQGAKLFF; v_call: TRBV12-3/TRBV12-4; d_call: -; j_call: TRBJ1-4; clone_size: -